What follows describes a single TCR beta chain. These data are taken from a study of T cell responses to AZD1222 COVID-19 vaccine. Here immunoSEQ multiplex PCR was the method, and the copy in TCRdb shows in-frame clones only, minus some. The table shows under 100,000 clones, with about 90% occurring only once. The material sequenced was peripheral blood, taken on day 0 of MenACWY control vaccination. The TCR sequence derives from an adult in good health.

The CDR3 protein is CARSLEVASYNEQFF. The CDR3 bases are TGTGCCAGAAGCTTGGAGGTGGCATCCTACAATGAGCAGTTCTTC. The chain uses TRBV5-3 and TRBJ2-1; D unresolved. TRBV5-3 is flagged as an ORF with uncertain function. The CDR3 runs 15 residues. Trimming left V 0 bases short and J 1 base short, with 8 bases between.